This entry concerns a single TCR beta chain. Its antigen is undetermined. This sample stems from a study of cytomegalovirus exposure and HLA in healthy donors. Whole-study findings and limits: Presence/absence analyses assumed roughly uniform sequencing depth across donors. No immune exposure information besides CMV serostatus was available. The study designated 150 or so TCR beta chains cytomegalovirus-associated. Most subjects' HLA-A and HLA-B alleles were reportedly predicted from TCR beta sequences.

The PCR ran on 60 Vbeta and 13 Jbeta primers. Using immunoSEQ multiplex PCR, the repertoire was profiled, and TCRdb retains in-frame clones only, with some absent. The sample consists of more than 85,000 clones, 65% to 85% of them appearing once. Germline V gene data show CDR1 as LNHDA and CDR2 as SQIVND (reference sequence). CDR3 length: 15 residues. With 2 bases clipped from V and 4 bases from J, the junction kept 6 bases outside the gene matches. The sample was PBMCs. The origin of this receptor is a man in his late teens or twenties in good health and CMV-seronegative. J is TRBJ2-5 and V is TRBV19; the match to TRBD1 covers 8 bases. The CDR3 sequence: CASSIQGAGGETQYF. DNA of the CDR3: TGTGCCAGTAGTATACAGGGGGCTGGGGGAGAGACCCAGTACTTC. Complete variable domain (other parts from reference TRBV19 and TRBJ2-5): DGGITQSPKYLFRKEGQNVTLSCEQNLNHDAMYWYRQDPGQGLRLIYYSQIVNDFQKGDIAEGYSVSREKKESFPLTVTSAQKNPTAFYLCASSIQGAGGETQYFGPGTRLLVL.